Each of the 23 T cell receptor beta chains below was sequenced from the same sample in a study of tumor and adjacent non-tumor tissue in lung cancer. The library came from three nested PCR rounds adapted from ARM-PCR protocols. TCRdb reanalysed the multiplex PCR reads using MiXCR and keeps one entry per CDR3 protein. The sample consists of 50,000 or so distinct CDR3 sequences, 74% of them appearing once. No cell sorting was done before RNA was extracted from the tissue. More than 3 cm separated this lung sample from the edge of the tumor. Sequenced: distant non-tumor lung tissue. The source of these receptors is a woman aged 55-70 years with non-small cell lung cancer.

Of note for this clonotype: The junction does not match germline at one end; this may be a read error. The chain is built from TRBV6-5 and TRBJ1-2; a weak D match, TRBD1 (5 bases). The CDR3 contains 15 residues. The germline CDR1 and CDR2 sequences are MNHEY and SVGAGI. The CDR3 sequence: CVSSSWTWVNYGYTF. CDR3 nucleotides: TGTGTCAGCAGTTCTTGGACATGGGTGAACTATGGCTACACCTTC.

As concerns this clonotype: The CDR3 carries no conserved terminal phenylalanine or tryptophan, so it likely arises from a read error. Because the CDR3's place on the DNA is in doubt, the DNA is left out and the CDR3 is given as listed by TCRdb. The CDR3 here is CASSLRGRNQPQLC. The chain carries TRBV11-2 and TRBJ1-5. Germline CDR1 is SGHAT and CDR2 is FQNNGV. With termini counted, the CDR3 has 14 amino acids.

As regards this clonotype: The germline gene is not matched at one end of the junction; a read error may be the cause. The CDR3 region has the DNA TGTACCAGTAGGGCCCCCTGGGCCAGCACAGGTACGCAGTATTTT. This encodes CTSRAPWASTGTQYF. The chain joins TRBV12-3 or TRBV12-4 to TRBJ2-3; perhaps TRBD1 as D (5 bases). The CDR3 has 15 residues.

The chain couples TRBV6-1 to TRBJ1-1, with D possibly matching TRBD1 (6 bases). CDR1 MNHNS and CDR2 SASEGT come from the germline V gene. V dropped 9 bases and J dropped 5 bases, with 19 bases sitting between them. The CDR3 spans 14 residues. DNA of the CDR3: TGTGCCAGTAGGATCGCCGACAGGAATACTGAAGCTTTCTTT. It translates to CASRIADRNTEAFF.

This clonotype appeared once. The junction departs from the called germline gene at one end, perhaps through a read error. The chain employs TRBV5-6 and TRBJ2-7; 9 bases agree with TRBD1. The CDR3 totals 14 residues. In germline, CDR1 is SGHDT, CDR2 YYEEEE. CDR3 residues: CASGSGQGGSWQCF. CDR3 DNA: TGTGCCAGCGGCTCGGGACAGGGAGGTAGTTGGCAGTGCTTC.

Regarding this clonotype: At one end, the junction sequence differs from germline, possibly due to a read error. The genes are TRBV6-5 and TRBJ2-1, with TRBD1 matching 9 bases. The CDR3 sequence is 15 residues long. CDR1 is MNHEY, CDR2 SVGAGI, per germline. The CDR3 protein is CASSSLGQGSNEQFF. The CDR3 DNA sequence: TGCGCCAGCAGTTCACTGGGACAGGGTAGCAATGAGCAGTTCTTC.

Remarks on this clonotype: Being one base from a much bigger clone, this may be a read error. This CDR3 fails to terminate in the conserved phenylalanine or tryptophan, so it likely reflects a read error. This chain links TRBV11-2 with TRBJ2-5, with TRBD1 matching over 11 bases. The CDR3 length is 15 residues. Germline assignment: CDR1 SGHAT and CDR2 FQNNGV. V was pared by 4 bases and J by 7 bases, with 8 bases of the junction left unmatched. CDR3 in amino acids: CASSSGQGALGTQYL. In DNA form, the CDR3 reads TGTGCCAGCAGCTCCGGACAGGGGGCACTTGGGACCCAGTACCTC.

As concerns this clonotype: At one of its ends the junction is not consistent with the germline gene, which may arise from a read error. The chain links TRBV20-1 to TRBJ2-7, with 7 bases lining up with TRBD2. The length of the CDR3 is 14 residues. Germline V gene data show CDR1 as DFQATT and CDR2 as SNEGSKA (reference sequence). Written as DNA, the CDR3 is TGCAGTGCGTCCGCGGGGGTGAGCTCCTACGAGCAATACTTC. It specifies CSASAGVSSYEQYF.

The V gene is TRBV4-3, the J gene TRBJ1-1; the D gene is possibly TRBD1 (5 bases). The CDR3 covers 17 residues. Germline values: CDR1 LGHNA, CDR2 YSLEER. CDR3 sequence (DNA): TGCGTCATCAGCCAAGATGAGATGGGGTCCCAGGGCACTGAAGCTTTCTTT. Translation gives CVISQDEMGSQGTEAFF.

As concerns this clonotype: Germline is not matched at one junction end, which may reflect a read error. The chain recombines TRBV29-1 with TRBJ2-5; D unclear. This CDR3 has 11 amino acids. The germline CDR1 and CDR2 sequences are SQVTM and ANQGSEA. The CDR3 DNA reads TGCAGCGATGTGCCCCAAGAGACCCAGTACTTT. It encodes CSDVPQETQYF.

This clonotype showed up just once. The chain carries TRBV4-3 and TRBJ2-5; D is possibly TRBD2 (5 bases). V dropped 0 bases and J dropped 4 bases, with 12 bases sitting between them. Germline V lookup: CDR1 LGHNA, CDR2 YSLEER. The CDR3 loop spans 15 amino acids. Written as DNA, the CDR3 is TGCGCCAGCAGCCAAGATTGTGGGAGTTCAGAGACCCAGTACTTC. Protein sequence: CASSQDCGSSETQYF.

This clonotype appeared once. The J gene is TRBJ1-3, the V gene TRBV6-5, with a possible D match to TRBD1 (6 bases). Germline V gene sequence: CDR1 MNHEY, CDR2 SVGAGI. Deletions cut 5 bases from V and 8 bases from J, with 28 bases between. The CDR3 runs 18 residues. CDR3 coding DNA: TGTGCCAGCAGTATAAACGCCCCGACAGGCACCCTCGGAGACACCATATATTTT. Translated, it gives CASSINAPTGTLGDTIYF.

This clonotype was observed a few times. A much more abundant neighbour one base away suggests this may be a read error. V gene TRBV6-2 or TRBV6-3 combines with J gene TRBJ1-5; D may be TRBD1 (5 bases). CDR1 and CDR2 (germline): MNHEY, SVGEGT. V was shortened by 8 bases and J by 9 bases, with 11 bases between the two germline ends. The CDR3 spans 11 residues. The CDR3: CASSKGSPQHF. CDR3 bases: TGTGCCAGCTCAAAGGGGTCGCCCCAGCATTTT.

With regard to this clonotype: Since no conserved phenylalanine or tryptophan closes the CDR3, a read error is the likely cause. This rearrangement joins TRBV20-1 to TRBJ2-1; D is uncertain. CDR1 and CDR2 (germline): DFQATT, SNEGSKA (reference sequence). The CDR3 is 12 residues long. The ends were cut back, 3 bases at V and 10 bases at J, with 13 bases in the middle. CDR3 DNA sequence: TGCAGTGCTAGCCTGTCGGATCAAGAGCAGTTCTTA. Its protein product is CSASLSDQEQFL.

This clonotype was recorded only once. The chain joins TRBV6-2 or TRBV6-3 to TRBJ2-7, with 8 nucleotides matching TRBD1. Trimming cost V 11 bases and J 3 bases; bases outside gene matches: 12. Germline V gene sequence: CDR1 MNHEY, CDR2 SVGEGT. The CDR3 is made up of 14 amino acids. CDR3 in DNA: TGTGCCTGTAGTTCCCCAGGGGGCGGCTACGAGCAGTACTTC. Protein sequence: CACSSPGGGYEQYF.

Comments on this clonotype: Given the absence of the conserved phenylalanine or tryptophan at the CDR3 end, a read error is likely. This chain joins TRBV6-5 and TRBJ2-6; unclear D gene. Germline CDR1 MNHEY, CDR2 SVGAGI. The CDR3 length is 14 residues. V was pared by 6 bases and J by 0 bases, with 6 bases between. The CDR3 spells CASRYGSGANVLTS. The CDR3 DNA is TGTGCCAGCAGGTACGGCTCTGGGGCCAACGTCCTGACTTCC.

The rearrangement links TRBV6-1 to TRBJ1-1, with 7 bases identical to TRBD1. Looked up from germline, CDR1 is MNHNS and CDR2 is SASEGT. This CDR3 is 11 amino acids long. Written as DNA, the CDR3 is TGTACTAGCAGAGCCGGGACAGAGGCTTTCTTT. It is translated as CTSRAGTEAFF.

This clonotype was detected only a few times. This may be a read error: a much more frequent sequence differs by one nucleotide. The chain combines TRBV7-8 with TRBJ1-6; possible D gene TRBD1, 5 bases. CDR3 length: 14 amino acids. Per germline, CDR1 SGHVS and CDR2 FQNEAQ. CDR3 region: CVSSLGTTNSPLHF. CDR3 DNA sequence: TGTGTCAGCAGCTTGGGGACGACTAATTCACCCCTCCACTTT.

Many counts were recorded for this clonotype. The chain links TRBV24-1 to TRBJ2-7; 10 nucleotides line up with TRBD2. Germline-derived CDR1 and CDR2 are KGHDR and SFDVKD. With V trimmed by 5 bases and J by 4 bases, 7 bases remained unmatched. The CDR3 contains 15 residues. Here the CDR3 DNA reads TGTGCCACCAGTGCCGGTAGCGGGAGGAGTTACGAGCAGTACTTC. Translated: CATSAGSGRSYEQYF.

This clonotype came up once. At one end the junction does not follow the germline gene, possibly because of a read error. V is TRBV4-2 and J is TRBJ2-7; 9 nucleotides agree with TRBD1. CDR1 and CDR2 (germline): LGHNA, YNFKEQ. The CDR3 is 16 residues long. This CDR3 is CASSQDPGQGSYVQYF. Written as DNA, the CDR3 is TGTGCCAGCAGCCAAGATCCGGGACAGGGATCCTACGTGCAGTATTTC.

Comment on this clonotype: A read error may account for a junction end that differs from germline. Written as DNA, the CDR3 is TGTGCTAGCAGACTGGTACAGGGTGGTGAGCAGTACTTC. Its translation is CASRLVQGGEQYF. The chain employs TRBV6-1 and TRBJ2-7, with D maybe TRBD1 (6 bases). This CDR3 is 13 amino acids long. Germline V CDR1 and CDR2: MNHNS, SASEGT.

Worth noting for this clonotype: A much larger clone sits a single nucleotide away, making a read error possible. DNA of the CDR3: TGCAGTGTTAAACAGGAGGATACGCAGTATTTT. The encoded protein is CSVKQEDTQYF. The V call is TRBV20-1, the J call TRBJ2-3; the D gene is possibly TRBD1 (5 bases). V was trimmed by 7 bases and J by 6 bases, leaving 11 bases between them. Germline V gives CDR1 DFQATT, CDR2 SNEGSKA (reference sequence). The CDR3 has 11 amino acids.

This clonotype was counted between two and nine times. Germline is not matched at one junction end, which may reflect a read error. The chain combines TRBV4-3 with TRBJ2-5; 9 bases are shared with TRBD2. The CDR3 totals 15 residues. CDR1 and CDR2 (germline): LGHNA, YSLEER. The CDR3 coding sequence is TGCGCCAGCTGCCAAGGGCTAGCGGGATCGCAGACCCAGCACTTC. This encodes CASCQGLAGSQTQHF.